Presented here are 17 T cell receptor beta chains from one specimen sequenced in a study of beta chain features in type 1 diabetes. The antigens for these receptors are not known. Study findings and constraints: Moderately but significantly shorter TCRB CDR3s were found in Type 1 diabetes patients in all four CD4+ subsets.

The entirety of the isolated RNA underwent reverse transcription, so expressed TCRB transcripts were sequenced. The assay was immunoSEQ multiplex PCR, and TCRdb's table has in-frame clones only and misses some. The table includes 500,000 to 800,000 clones, roughly an eighth detected once. Material for sequencing was naive CD4+ T cells from blood. These receptors all stem from a man aged 30-40 years with type 1 diabetes.

This clone was recorded once. The chain has TRBV9 and TRBJ1-4, with D possibly being TRBD1 (5 bases). Germline assignment: CDR1 SGDLS and CDR2 YYNGEE. The V end lost 2 bases, the J end lost 10 bases, and 15 bases lay between the germline ends. CDR3 size: 14 residues. The CDR3 nucleotides read TGTGCCAGCAGCGTCGAGGTTCCTGGGGGAAAACTGTTTTTT. This gives the protein CASSVEVPGGKLFF.

The chain carries TRBV7-2 and TRBJ1-3; 10 bases match TRBD1. Unmatched junction bases numbered 6, after V lost 5 bases and J lost 8 bases. The CDR3 length is 14 residues. The germline V gene encodes CDR1 SGHTA and CDR2 FQGNSA. CDR3 nucleotide sequence: TGTGCCAGCAGCCCGAGGACAGGGGGAGACACCATATATTTT. It yields the protein CASSPRTGGDTIYF. The full variable domain, completed using reference TRBV7-2 and TRBJ1-3, is GAGVSQSPSNKVTEKGKDVELRCDPISGHTALYWYRQSLGQGLEFLIYFQGNSAPDKSGLPSDRFSAERTGGSVSTLTIQRTQQEDSAVYLCASSPRTGGDTIYFGEGSWLTVV.

This chain uses TRBV5-6 with TRBJ1-4, with a tentative D call TRBD1 (6 bases). CDR3 length equals 15 residues. Germline V gene sequence: CDR1 SGHDT, CDR2 YYEEEE. The V and J ends lost 0 bases and 7 bases respectively, with 13 bases between them. The CDR3: CASSLATGLSEKLFF. DNA for the CDR3: TGTGCCAGCAGCTTGGCCACAGGGTTGAGTGAAAAACTGTTTTTT.

This clone turned up a few times. The rearrangement links TRBV7-2 to TRBJ1-5, with D perhaps TRBD1 (6 bases). V was clipped by 4 bases and J by 6 bases, with 16 bases between them. The CDR3 is made up of 15 amino acids. The germline gives CDR1 SGHTA, CDR2 FQGNSA. Written as DNA, the CDR3 is TGTGCCAGCAGCTCCCCGGGACAAGGACGTCAGCCCCAGCATTTT. Translation gives CASSSPGQGRQPQHF.

V usage is TRBV2 and J usage is TRBJ2-3; D gene unclear. Germline assignment: CDR1 SNHLY and CDR2 FYNNEI. CDR3 size: 12 residues. V gave up 6 bases and J gave up 6 bases, with 10 bases separating them. CDR3: CASSITPDTQYF. The CDR3 nucleotides read TGTGCCAGCAGCATCACTCCGGATACGCAGTATTTT.

The chain joins TRBV5-1 to TRBJ1-3; no definite D call. The CDR3 has 17 amino acids. From germline, CDR1 is SGHRS and CDR2 YFSETQ. V shed 0 bases and J shed 0 bases, with 13 bases lying between them. In nucleotides, the CDR3 is TGCGCCAGCAGCTTGGCCGGGGTGGAGCACTCTGGAAACACCATATATTTT. It is translated as CASSLAGVEHSGNTIYF. Full variable domain (remainder filled in from reference TRBV5-1 and TRBJ1-3): KAGVTQTPRYLIKTRGQQVTLSCSPISGHRSVSWYQQTPGQGLQFLFEYFSETQRNKGNFPGRFSGRQFSNSRSEMNVSTLELGDSALYLCASSLAGVEHSGNTIYFGEGSWLTVV.

This chain links TRBV7-2 with TRBJ2-3, with D maybe TRBD2 (5 bases). There are 15 residues in the CDR3. Germline V gene data show CDR1 as SGHTA and CDR2 as FQGNSA. Trimming left V 0 bases short and J 0 bases short, with 7 bases between. CDR3 amino acids: CASSLALASTDTQYF. CDR3 nucleotide sequence: TGTGCCAGCAGCTTAGCCCTAGCTAGCACAGATACGCAGTATTTT.

The genes are TRBV30 and TRBJ2-5, with 16 bases that match TRBD2. The CDR3 length is 16 residues. Germline CDR1 reads GTSNPN; CDR2 reads SVGIG (reference sequence). V lost 3 bases to trimming and J lost 4 bases; unmatched junction nucleotides: 5. CDR3 coding DNA: TGTGCCTGGAGCTCCGGGACTAGCGGGGGGGGAGAGACCCAGTACTTC. Its translation is CAWSSGTSGGGETQYF.

This clone has only a few counts. V and J are TRBV30 and TRBJ1-6; D remains unclear. CDR1 is GTSNPN and CDR2 is SVGIG in the germline V gene (reference sequence). The V and J ends lost 2 bases and 11 bases respectively, with 10 bases between them. The CDR3 extends over 12 amino acids. Written as DNA, the CDR3 is TGTGCCTGGAGTCATCCGAGGGCACCCCTCCACTTT. Translated: CAWSHPRAPLHF.

This chain links TRBV14 with TRBJ2-7; maybe TRBD2 (6 bases). The V gene's germline CDR1 is SGHDN and CDR2 FVKESK. Trimming shortened V by 2 bases and J by 1 base, and 18 bases separated the two germline ends. CDR3 size: 17 residues. The CDR3 coding sequence is TGTGCCAGCAGCCAACGGGCCGTGGGAGGATTATCCTACGAGCAGTACTTC. Its protein is CASSQRAVGGLSYEQYF.

This chain uses TRBV20-1 with TRBJ1-2; D gene unclear. Germline assignment: CDR1 DFQATT and CDR2 SNEGSKA (reference sequence). This CDR3 contains 11 residues. V lost 3 bases and J lost 4, with 6 bases in between. CDR3 sequence: CSASRSYGYTF. The DNA of the CDR3 is TGCAGTGCTAGTCGGAGCTATGGCTACACCTTC.

This chain links TRBV27 with TRBJ2-7; D is undetermined. The germline CDR1 and CDR2 sequences are MNHEY and SMNVEV (reference sequence). The CDR3 is 12 amino acids. V lost 2 bases and J lost 6, with 8 bases in between. CDR3: CASSLINGEQYF. DNA for the CDR3: TGTGCCAGCAGTTTAATCAATGGCGAGCAGTACTTC.

There are many counts of this clone. Other DNA sequences from this sample encode an identical CDR3 as well. The CDR3 region is CASSRYGPHNEQFF. The CDR3 nucleotides read TGCGCCAGCAGCCGATACGGGCCGCACAATGAGCAGTTCTTC. The chain couples TRBV4-3 to TRBJ2-1; no firm D call. Germline V gene data show CDR1 as LGHNA and CDR2 as YSLEER. This CDR3 region has 14 residues. The ends were cut back, 4 bases at V and 5 bases at J, with 12 bases in the middle.

This clone has more than one count but fewer than ten. The chain is built from TRBV29-1 and TRBJ1-5, with D unresolved. CDR3 length: 13 residues. Germline CDR1 reads SQVTM; CDR2 reads ANQGSEA. Trimming stripped 4 bases from V and 5 bases from J, with 12 bases between. In DNA form, the CDR3 reads TGCAGCGTTGCGGAAGGGTCCGATCAGCCCCAGCATTTT. Amino acid sequence: CSVAEGSDQPQHF.

For the CDR3, the DNA is TGTGCCAGCACCAGGGAAAACTATGGCTACACCTTC. Amino acids: CASTRENYGYTF. The rearrangement uses TRBV7-2 and TRBJ1-2; the D gene is possibly TRBD1 (5 bases). The ends were cut back, 7 bases at V and 2 bases at J, with 8 bases in the middle. Per germline, CDR1 SGHTA and CDR2 FQGNSA. The CDR3 totals 12 residues.

Here the CDR3 DNA reads TGTGCCTGGAGTGGGGCAGACTATTCTCAGCCCCAGCATTTT. Encoded protein: CAWSGADYSQPQHF. The gene calls are TRBV30 and TRBJ1-5; D not resolved. This CDR3 region has 14 residues. The V gene lost 1 base and the J gene lost 6 bases, with 13 bases spanning the gap. CDR1 is GTSNPN and CDR2 is SVGIG in the germline V gene (reference sequence).

A few counts support this clone. The gene calls are TRBV7-9 and TRBJ2-3; 8 positions match TRBD2. The trim removed 2 bases at V and 6 bases at J, leaving 7 bases unmatched. Germline V CDR1 and CDR2: SEHNR, FQNEAQ (reference sequence). The CDR3 extends over 15 amino acids. CDR3 bases: TGTGCCAGCAGCTTACAAGCGGGGGAGTGGGATACGCAGTATTTT. Amino acids: CASSLQAGEWDTQYF.